This T cell receptor beta chain was observed in a study of T cell repertoires in cytomegalovirus infection. The overall study: Public TCR beta signatures indicated both CMV infection and matching HLA type. Overall study findings and caveats: In two of eight donors, the top clonotype was HLA-C-restricted CMV-specific.

Turning to this clonotype: Its matching antigen is unknown.

The CDR3 consists of 13 residues. Trimming cost V 5 bases and J 3 bases, with 8 bases left between them. The germline CDR1 and CDR2 sequences are SGHVS and FNYEAQ. TCRdb recomputed calls from the reads with MiXCR, one row per CDR3 protein. Here the sample spans fewer than 200,000 distinct CDR3 sequences, approximately 14% being singletons. Sequencing was performed on PBMCs. This TCR was recovered from a human donor in good health (CMV status not recorded). Some clones in this sample may be carry-over from other donors' samples. The chain has TRBV7-6 and TRBJ1-3; no firm D call. DNA for the CDR3: TGTGCCAGCAGCCCAGGTTATGGAAACACCATATATTTT. As protein: CASSPGYGNTIYF.